What follows is one T cell receptor (beta chain) and its context. Recruits, aged roughly 18 to 90 years, lived in about two dozen US areas. The record originates from a study of blood T cell repertoires in COVID-19. Whole-study context: Collection of acute and convalescent COVID-19 samples took place in the United States, Italy and Spain. The cDNA or gDNA used as material had been derived from T cells, B-cell-depleted T cells, or PBMCs.

The germline V gene has CDR1 KGHSH and CDR2 LQKENI. Trimming removed 1 base from V and 1 base from J, with 19 bases in between. CDR3 size: 19 residues. The repertoire was sequenced with immunoSEQ multiplex PCR; TCRdb's copy has only in-frame clones and lacks some. The data show approximately 120,000 clones, around 86% seen once. This TCR was sampled from a man aged 25-45 years who had recovered from COVID-19. What was sequenced was PBMCs or T cells enriched from blood (not recorded which). This rearrangement joins TRBV18 to TRBJ1-4, with D tentatively TRBD1 (6 bases). In nucleotides, the CDR3 is TGTGCCAGCTCACCACGGCGGGGGCCAGGGGACGGAACTAATGAAAAACTGTTTTTT. It translates to CASSPRRGPGDGTNEKLFF. The full variable domain, completed using reference TRBV18 and TRBJ1-4, is NAGVMQNPRHLVRRRGQEARLRCSPMKGHSHVYWYRQLPEEGLKFMVYLQKENIIDESGMPKERFSAEFPKEGPSILRIQQVVRGDSAAYFCASSPRRGPGDGTNEKLFFGSGTQLSVL.